This T cell receptor beta chain was retrieved from a study of T cell changes during pregnancy in multiple sclerosis. Germline CDR1 SQVTM, CDR2 ANQGSEA. This CDR3 contains 12 residues. Trimming removed 6 bases from V and 6 bases from J, with 13 bases in between. Sequencing used immunoSEQ multiplex PCR; TCRdb keeps in-frame clones, though not all of them. The sample holds around 71,000 clones, about 92% seen once. This material consisted of peripheral blood, taken after pregnancy. This receptor was identified in a female donor with multiple sclerosis, enrolled in a pregnancy study. The V gene is TRBV29-1, the J gene TRBJ2-3; the D gene is possibly TRBD1 (6 bases). The CDR3 DNA reads TGCAGCGTGGTCAGGGGTGCGGATACGCAGTATTTT. This codes for CSVVRGADTQYF.